Presented here are 9 T cell receptor beta chains from one specimen sequenced in a study of lymphopenia after photon versus proton radiotherapy. Generated by immunoSEQ multiplex PCR, the TCRdb table keeps only in-frame clones and is missing some. This sample has tens of thousands of clones, with 65% to 85% found just once. Here the sequenced sample was peripheral blood, taken from a patient treated with photon-based radiotherapy. The receptors stem from a man between 45 and 60 years old with gastric cancer.

This clone was picked up a small number of times. The chain combines TRBV7-9 with TRBJ2-1; 11 bases agree with TRBD2. CDR3 length equals 15 residues. After removal of 5 bases from V and 8 bases from J, the junction contained 8 bases not matched to a gene. Germline CDR1 and CDR2: SEHNR and FQNEAQ (reference sequence). For the CDR3, the DNA is TGTGCCAGCAGCCGACTAGCGGGATATTTAGATGAGCAGTTCTTC. Its protein is CASSRLAGYLDEQFF.

The V and J genes are TRBV18 and TRBJ2-5; TRBD1 matches at 9 bases. The V gene end was trimmed by 2 bases and the J gene end by 7 bases; junction bases not matched to a gene: 5. The CDR3 length is 14 residues. Germline V gene lookup returns CDR1 KGHSH and CDR2 LQKENI. CDR3 sequence reads: CASSPTGGKGTQYF. CDR3 nucleotides: TGTGCCAGCTCACCAACAGGGGGCAAAGGGACCCAGTACTTC. Variable domain in full (rest from reference TRBV18 and TRBJ2-5): NAGVMQNPRHLVRRRGQEARLRCSPMKGHSHVYWYRQLPEEGLKFMVYLQKENIIDESGMPKERFSAEFPKEGPSILRIQQVVRGDSAAYFCASSPTGGKGTQYFGPGTRLLVL.

This chain uses TRBV10-1 with TRBJ2-1, with D tentatively TRBD2 (5 bases). This CDR3 region has 14 residues. Trimming left V 6 bases short and J 5 bases short, with 14 bases between. Germline lookup yields CDR1 WNHNN and CDR2 SYGVQD (reference sequence). The CDR3 region is CASSREVGDNEQFF. DNA of the CDR3: TGCGCCAGCAGCCGAGAGGTCGGGGACAATGAGCAGTTCTTC.

This clone showed up just a few times. This chain uses TRBV5-1 with TRBJ1-5; no clear D gene. This CDR3 is 14 amino acids long. Germline CDR1 is SGHRS and CDR2 is YFSETQ. Trimming pared 0 bases from V and 7 bases from J, leaving 11 bases between. As DNA, the CDR3 is TGCGCCAGCAGCTTGGAGGGCGGCGACCAGCCCCAGCATTTT. Encoded protein: CASSLEGGDQPQHF. Full variable domain (remainder filled in from reference TRBV5-1 and TRBJ1-5): KAGVTQTPRYLIKTRGQQVTLSCSPISGHRSVSWYQQTPGQGLQFLFEYFSETQRNKGNFPGRFSGRQFSNSRSEMNVSTLELGDSALYLCASSLEGGDQPQHFGDGTRLSIL.

The chain employs TRBV29-1 and TRBJ2-5, with D possibly matching TRBD2 (5 bases). The CDR3 loop spans 12 amino acids. The ends were cut back, 5 bases at V and 2 bases at J, with 9 bases in the middle. Germline V lookup: CDR1 SQVTM, CDR2 ANQGSEA. In DNA, the CDR3 is TGCAGCGTTCAGAGCGGACAAGAGACCCAGTACTTC. It codes for CSVQSGQETQYF.

V is TRBV18 and J is TRBJ2-3, with 9 nucleotides matching TRBD2. Germline values: CDR1 KGHSH, CDR2 LQKENI. The CDR3 runs 16 residues. V dropped 3 bases and J dropped 1; count of bases not matched to a gene: 5. The CDR3, as DNA: TGTGCCAGCTCACCCCAAGCGGGAGGTGGCACAGATACGCAGTATTTT. Amino acids: CASSPQAGGGTDTQYF.

This clone was recorded only once. The chain has TRBV5-1 and TRBJ2-1; 12 bases fit TRBD2. V gave up 3 bases and J gave up 3 bases; unmatched junction bases: 4. CDR3 length: 16 residues. The germline CDR1 and CDR2 sequences are SGHRS and YFSETQ. The CDR3, as DNA: TGCGCCAGCAGCTCGGGACTAGCGGGCAACTACAATGAGCAGTTCTTC. This translates into CASSSGLAGNYNEQFF.

J is TRBJ1-5 and V is TRBV7-2; D is undetermined. Trimming shortened V by 1 base and J by 1 base, and 8 bases separated the two germline ends. This CDR3 has 15 residues. Germline-derived CDR1 and CDR2 are SGHTA and FQGNSA. The CDR3 is CASSLDRLSNQPQHF. For the CDR3, the DNA is TGTGCCAGCAGCTTAGACCGGTTAAGCAATCAGCCCCAGCATTTT.

This chain uses TRBV27 with TRBJ1-4; 8 positions agree with TRBD1. V dropped 5 bases and J dropped 7; count of bases not matched to a gene: 12. CDR3 length: 16 amino acids. Germline loops: CDR1 MNHEY, CDR2 SMNVEV (reference sequence). CDR3 residues: CASSVPPGQGGEKLFF. The DNA of the CDR3 is TGTGCCAGCAGTGTCCCGCCCGGACAGGGTGGTGAAAAACTGTTTTTT.